The T cell receptor (beta chain) described here comes from a study of naive and memory T cell subsets. Germline CDR1 reads MNHEY; CDR2 reads SMNVEV (reference sequence). The CDR3 contains 15 residues. The V end lost 2 bases, the J end lost 4 bases, and 12 bases lay between the germline ends. The beta constant-region primer was an equimolar mix of two oligonucleotides covering TRBC1 and TRBC2. The ligated cDNA underwent four PCR rounds using SP2 and nested alpha and beta constant-region primers. Each CDR3 protein is one row after TCRdb ran MiXCR on the UMI-ligation and nested PCR reads. This table holds over 130,000 distinct CDR3 sequences, approximately 20% found once. Whole-study results and caveats: Naive repertoires, especially CD8, held a few larger clonotypes, possibly memory cells re-expressing CD45RA. In CD4 and CD8 cells, diversity dropped from naive through EMRA.

Note on this clonotype: The antigen remains undetermined.

The sample consisted of naive CD8+ T cells from blood. This sequence joins TRBV27 and TRBJ2-1; D might be TRBD2 (6 bases). The TCR originated in a human donor in good health. CDR3 sequence: CASSLIGSGYNEQFF. The CDR3 DNA is TGTGCCAGCAGTTTAATCGGGAGCGGTTACAATGAGCAGTTCTTC.